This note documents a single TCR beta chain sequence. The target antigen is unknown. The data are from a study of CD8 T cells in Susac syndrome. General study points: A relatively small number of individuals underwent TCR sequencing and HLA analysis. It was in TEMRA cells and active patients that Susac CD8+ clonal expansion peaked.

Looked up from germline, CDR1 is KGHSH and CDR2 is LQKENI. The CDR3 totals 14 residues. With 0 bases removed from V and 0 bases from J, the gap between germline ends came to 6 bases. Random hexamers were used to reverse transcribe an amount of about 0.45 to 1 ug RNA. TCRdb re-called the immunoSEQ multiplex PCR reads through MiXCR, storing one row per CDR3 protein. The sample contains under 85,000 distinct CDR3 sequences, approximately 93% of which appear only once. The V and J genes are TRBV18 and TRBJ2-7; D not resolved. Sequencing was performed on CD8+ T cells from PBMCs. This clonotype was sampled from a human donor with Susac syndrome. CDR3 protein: CASSPPVSSYEQYF. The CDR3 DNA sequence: TGTGCCAGCTCACCACCCGTCAGCTCCTACGAGCAGTACTTC.